These T cell receptor beta chains were read from a single sample in a study of T cell responses to AZD1222 COVID-19 vaccine. Clones were read by immunoSEQ multiplex PCR, and TCRdb kept only the in-frame ones, dropping some. This sample has around 94,000 clones, with about 85% found just once. The sequences come from peripheral blood, collected on day 0 of AZD1222 vaccination. The receptors come from an adult in good health. Both conserved end residues are part of each CDR3. The D gene is left open where the match is weak. Clone size appears in some rows only: once, few, many, or a class for an expanded clone.

D gene	clone size	V gene	CDR3 length	J gene	CDR3 DNA	CDR3 protein
-	-	TRBV7-8	15	TRBJ2-1	TGTGCCAGCAGCTTAGTCGGGGGCGCCTACAATGAGCAGTTCTTC	CASSLVGGAYNEQFF
-	-	TRBV4-1	15	TRBJ2-7	TGCGCCAGCAGCCAAGAAACAGGGAAAGACTACGAGCAGTACTTC	CASSQETGKDYEQYF
-	-	TRBV19	13	TRBJ2-7	TGTGCCACTTCGAAACTAAGCTCCTACGAGCAGTACTTC	CATSKLSSYEQYF
-	-	TRBV29-1	14	TRBJ2-1	TGCAGCGTTGAATGGGAAGCAGTCTACAATGAGCAGTTCTTC	CSVEWEAVYNEQFF
TRBD1	-	TRBV7-8	14	TRBJ1-2	TGTGCCAGCAGCCGAGACAGGGTAGACTATGGCTACACCTTC	CASSRDRVDYGYTF
-	-	TRBV7-2	14	TRBJ2-7	TGTGCCAGCAGCTTCGGGCTATCCAGTACCGAGCAGTACTTC	CASSFGLSSTEQYF
-	-	TRBV7-2	14	TRBJ1-2	TGTGCCAGCAGCGCAGAGACACTTAACTATGGCTACACCTTC	CASSAETLNYGYTF
-	-	TRBV15	15	TRBJ2-2	TGTGCCACCAGCAGAGGGGGGACAAACACCGGGGAGCTGTTTTTT	CATSRGGTNTGELFF
-	-	TRBV11-2	16	TRBJ1-6	TGTGCCAGCAGCCGCTGGTCAGGGGAGGGCGATTCACCCCTCCACTTT	CASSRWSGEGDSPLHF
TRBD1	-	TRBV5-1	16	TRBJ1-2	TGCGCCAGCAGCCCCGGGACAGGGGGTAGTAACTATGGCTACACCTTC	CASSPGTGGSNYGYTF
-	-	TRBV2	11	TRBJ2-3	TGTGCCAGCAGCCCTAAAGATACGCAGTATTTT	CASSPKDTQYF
-	-	TRBV9	18	TRBJ2-1	TGTGCCAGCAGCCGTACCTCGTCGTCCCCGGCCGGAGACAATGAGCAGTTCTTC	CASSRTSSSPAGDNEQFF
TRBD1	few	TRBV4-2	14	TRBJ1-5	TGTGCCAGCAGCCCGACAGGGGATGTTCAGCCCCAGCATTTT	CASSPTGDVQPQHF
TRBD1	-	TRBV12-3/TRBV12-4	13	TRBJ1-6	TGTGCCAGCAGTTTGCAGGGGGGTTCACCCCTCCACTTT	CASSLQGGSPLHF
TRBD2	-	TRBV27	13	TRBJ2-7	TGTGCCAGCTGGGTAGCGGGATCCTACGAGCAGTACTTC	CASWVAGSYEQYF
-	-	TRBV7-2	15	TRBJ2-5	TGTGCCAGCAGCTTCGGGGGCAGGGTTTCGGAGACCCAGTACTTC	CASSFGGRVSETQYF
TRBD2	-	TRBV5-1	16	TRBJ2-7	TGCGCCAGCAGTCGTGGGACTAGCGGACCCCCCTACGAGCAGTACTTC	CASSRGTSGPPYEQYF
TRBD2	-	TRBV6-2/TRBV6-3	21	TRBJ2-5	TGTGCCAGCACCCCAACCCTTTTCCCGGGACTAAGCGGGGGGGTAAAAGAGACCCAGTACTTC	CASTPTLFPGLSGGVKETQYF
TRBD2	-	TRBV10-2	14	TRBJ2-2	TGCGCCACCAGGACTAGCGGGAGGTCCGGGGAGCTGTTTTTT	CATRTSGRSGELFF
-	-	TRBV14	16	TRBJ1-6	TGTGCCAGCAGCGCCGGCGGTGGAGGCTATAATTCACCCCTCCACTTT	CASSAGGGGYNSPLHF
-	-	TRBV5-6	14	TRBJ2-3	TGTGCCAGCAGCCCGCCCGGGCCTTGGGATACGCAGTATTTT	CASSPPGPWDTQYF
-	-	TRBV7-2	15	TRBJ2-1	TGTGCCAGCAGCTTCCGGGACCAAGGTCACAATGAGCAGTTCTTC	CASSFRDQGHNEQFF